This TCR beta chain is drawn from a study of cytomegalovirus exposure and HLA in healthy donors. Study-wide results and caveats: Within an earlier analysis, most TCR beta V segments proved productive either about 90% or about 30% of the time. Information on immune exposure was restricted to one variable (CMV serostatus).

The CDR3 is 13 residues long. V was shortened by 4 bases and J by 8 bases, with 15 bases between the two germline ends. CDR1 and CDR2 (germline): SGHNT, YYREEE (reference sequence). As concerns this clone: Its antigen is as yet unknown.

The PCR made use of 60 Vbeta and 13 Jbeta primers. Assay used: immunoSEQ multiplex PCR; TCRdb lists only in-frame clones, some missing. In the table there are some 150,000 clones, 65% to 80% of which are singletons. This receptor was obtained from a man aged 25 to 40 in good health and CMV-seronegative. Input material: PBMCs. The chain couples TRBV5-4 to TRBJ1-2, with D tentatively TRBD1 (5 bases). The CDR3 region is CASSRGEGTGYTF. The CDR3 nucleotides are TGTGCCAGCAGCAGAGGGGAGGGGACGGGCTACACCTTC.